This T cell receptor beta chain is from a study of cytomegalovirus exposure and HLA in healthy donors. Deletions cut 10 bases from V and 5 bases from J, with 21 bases between. The CDR3 contains 14 residues. The germline CDR1 and CDR2 sequences are MDHEN and SYDVKM. The method was immunoSEQ multiplex PCR; TCRdb's version includes in-frame clones alone and lacks a portion of them. The table shows 150,000 to 250,000 clones, with 84% occurring only once. The sample was PBMCs. The source of this sequence is a woman in her twenties or thirties in good health and CMV-seropositive. The chain is built from TRBV28 and TRBJ2-7; tentatively, D is TRBD2 (7 bases). The CDR3 loop is CANAPRGAVHEQYF. In DNA form, the CDR3 reads TGTGCCAACGCTCCCCGGGGGGCCGTCCACGAGCAGTACTTC.